This T cell receptor (beta chain) comes out of a study of Graves' ophthalmopathy and Graves' hyperthyroidism. Overall study: No treatment had been given when peripheral blood was collected at initial diagnosis.

Enrolled hyperthyroidism patients had a new diagnosis, a duration under 2 months, and an age of 18 to 65. The authors used Ficoll-Paque density gradient centrifugation to separate PBMCs. The input was approximately 10 ml of fresh peripheral blood. The CDR3 totals 17 residues. Looked up from germline, CDR1 is MNHEY and CDR2 is SVGAGI. J gave up 4 bases and V 4 bases, and 15 bases lay outside the gene matches. RNA transcripts yielded amplified TCR beta CDR3 regions. RT-PCR in the first round used HTBI primers; a second-round multiplex PCR followed. TCRdb reprocessed the multiplex PCR reads with MiXCR, giving one entry per CDR3 protein. The profile shows approximately 410,000 distinct CDR3 sequences, 15% of them singletons.

This receptor was identified in a woman aged 18-35 years with stable Graves' hyperthyroidism. The sample comprised peripheral blood. The genes are TRBV6-5 and TRBJ2-5; 7 bases line up with TRBD1. The CDR3 spells CASSSNDRANAAETQYF. The CDR3 nucleotides read TGTGCCAGCAGTTCAAACGACAGGGCCAATGCGGCAGAGACCCAGTACTTC.